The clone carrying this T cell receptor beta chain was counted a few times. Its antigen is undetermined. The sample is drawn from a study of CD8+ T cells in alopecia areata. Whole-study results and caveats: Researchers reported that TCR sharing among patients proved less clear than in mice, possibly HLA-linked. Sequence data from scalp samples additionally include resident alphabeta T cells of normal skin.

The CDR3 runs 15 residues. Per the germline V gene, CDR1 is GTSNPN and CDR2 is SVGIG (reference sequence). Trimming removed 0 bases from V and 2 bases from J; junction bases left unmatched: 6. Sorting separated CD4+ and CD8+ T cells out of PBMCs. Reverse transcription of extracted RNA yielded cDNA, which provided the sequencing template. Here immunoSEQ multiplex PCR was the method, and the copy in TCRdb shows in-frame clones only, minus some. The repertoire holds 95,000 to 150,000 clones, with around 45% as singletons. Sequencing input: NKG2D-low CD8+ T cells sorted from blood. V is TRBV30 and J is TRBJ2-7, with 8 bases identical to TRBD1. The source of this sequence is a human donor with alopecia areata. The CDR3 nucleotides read TGTGCCTGGAGTGTATCCGGGACAGGAACCTACGAGCAGTACTTC. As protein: CAWSVSGTGTYEQYF.